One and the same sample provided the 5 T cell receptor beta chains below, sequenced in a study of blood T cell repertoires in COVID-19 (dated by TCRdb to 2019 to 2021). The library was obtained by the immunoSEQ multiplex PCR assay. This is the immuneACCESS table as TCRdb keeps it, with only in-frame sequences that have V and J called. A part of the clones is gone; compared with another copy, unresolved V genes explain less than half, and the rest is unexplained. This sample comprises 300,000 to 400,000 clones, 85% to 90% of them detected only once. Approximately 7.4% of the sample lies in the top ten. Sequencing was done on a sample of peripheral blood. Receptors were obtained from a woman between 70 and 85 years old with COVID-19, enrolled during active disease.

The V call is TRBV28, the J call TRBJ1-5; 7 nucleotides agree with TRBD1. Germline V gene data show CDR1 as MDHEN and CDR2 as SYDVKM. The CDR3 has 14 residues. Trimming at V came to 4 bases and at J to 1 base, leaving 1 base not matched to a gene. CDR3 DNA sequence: TGTGCCAGCAGTTACAGGGGAAGCAATCAGCCCCAGCATTTT. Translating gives CASSYRGSNQPQHF.

CDR3 in DNA: TGTGCCAGCAGCCCCTGGGGCAGGGATAGTCGACGGAATTCACCCCTCCACTTT. Translated, it gives CASSPWGRDSRRNSPLHF. The V and J genes are TRBV7-9 and TRBJ1-6; possible D gene TRBD1, 5 bases. With 5 bases removed from V and 7 bases from J, the gap between germline ends came to 24 bases. Germline CDR1 is SEHNR and CDR2 is FQNEAQ (reference sequence). The CDR3 is made up of 18 amino acids.

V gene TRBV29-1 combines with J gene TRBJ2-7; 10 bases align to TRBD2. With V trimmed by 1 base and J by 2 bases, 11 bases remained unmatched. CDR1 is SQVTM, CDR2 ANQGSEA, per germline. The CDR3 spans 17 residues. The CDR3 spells CSVEGAGGLEGTYEQYF. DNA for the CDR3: TGCAGCGTTGAAGGAGCGGGGGGGCTCGAAGGGACCTACGAGCAGTACTTC.

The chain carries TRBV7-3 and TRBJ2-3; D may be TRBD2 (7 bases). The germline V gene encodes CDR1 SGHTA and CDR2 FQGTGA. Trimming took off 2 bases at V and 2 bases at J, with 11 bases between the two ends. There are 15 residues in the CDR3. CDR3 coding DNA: TGTGCCAGCAGCTTAGAAGGGGGGGACACAGATACGCAGTATTTT. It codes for CASSLEGGDTDTQYF.

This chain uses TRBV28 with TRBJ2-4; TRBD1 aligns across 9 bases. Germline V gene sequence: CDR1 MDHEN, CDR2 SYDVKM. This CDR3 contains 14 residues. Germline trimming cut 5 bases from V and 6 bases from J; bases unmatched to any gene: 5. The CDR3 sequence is CASSGRDRVNIQYF. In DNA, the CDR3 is TGTGCCAGCAGTGGCCGGGACAGGGTAAACATTCAGTACTTC.